Below, 25 T cell receptor beta chains from the same sample are listed, as sequenced in a study of T cells after yellow fever vaccination. One entry per CDR3 protein, called by TCRdb with MiXCR from the 5' RACE reads. Among hundreds of thousands of distinct CDR3 sequences, roughly a sixth were seen once, and the ten largest hold around 17%. Specimen: PBMCs, collected before the yellow fever booster vaccination. The source of these receptors is a man aged 18-30 years who received the YFV17D yellow fever vaccine.

The table lists this clonotype with many counts. The chain combines TRBV5-1 with TRBJ1-2; 8 bases agree with TRBD1. The germline V gene has CDR1 SGHRS and CDR2 YFSETQ. The CDR3 is 14 residues long. Trimming took 1 base from V and 6 from J; bases not matched to a gene: 5. The CDR3 region is CASSLLQGEHGYTF. The CDR3 DNA follows: TGCGCCAGCAGCTTGTTACAGGGGGAGCATGGCTACACCTTC.

This clonotype was seen at least ten times. The chain is built from TRBV7-6 and TRBJ2-3; TRBD2 matches 13 bases. After removal of 5 bases from V and 6 bases from J, the junction contained 11 bases not matched to a gene. In germline, CDR1 is SGHVS, CDR2 FNYEAQ. The CDR3 length is 17 residues. CDR3 amino acids: CASSRGLAGTRKDTQYF. CDR3 DNA sequence: TGTGCCAGCAGCCGGGGACTAGCGGGAACCCGGAAGGATACGCAGTATTTT.

This clonotype came up many times. This chain joins TRBV7-9 and TRBJ2-1; unclear D gene. The V gene's germline CDR1 is SEHNR and CDR2 FQNEAQ (reference sequence). The CDR3 loop spans 12 amino acids. V was trimmed by 9 bases and J by 3 bases, leaving 9 bases between them. The CDR3 DNA reads as TGTGCCAGTGGACCTTTCTACAATGAGCAGTTCTTC. Translating it yields CASGPFYNEQFF. The complete variable domain, with remaining parts taken from reference TRBV7-9 and TRBJ2-1, reads DTGVSQNPRHKITKRGQNVTFRCDPISEHNRLYWYRQTLGQGPEFLTYFQNEAQLEKSRLLSDRFSAERPKGSFSTLEIQRTEQGDSAMYLCASGPFYNEQFFGPGTRLTVL.

This clonotype turned up a few times. V gene TRBV4-1 combines with J gene TRBJ2-7; D is possibly TRBD1 or TRBD2 (5 bases each). Per germline, CDR1 MGHRA and CDR2 YSYEKL. V lost 1 base and J 0 bases, leaving 10 bases between the germline ends. The CDR3 loop spans 15 amino acids. The CDR3 DNA sequence: TGCGCCAGCAGCCAAGTCGGGGACCTCTCCTACGAGCAGTACTTC. As protein: CASSQVGDLSYEQYF.

The J gene is TRBJ2-7, the V gene TRBV12-5, with a weak D call TRBD2 (5 bases). CDR3 length: 13 residues. Trimming removed 0 bases from V and 4 bases from J, with 7 bases in between. Germline lookup yields CDR1 LGHNT and CDR2 FRNRAP. CDR3 loop: CASGLVRGYEQYF. In nucleotides, the CDR3 is TGTGCTAGTGGTTTGGTACGCGGGTACGAGCAGTACTTC.

This clonotype appeared a few times. The rearrangement links TRBV7-2 to TRBJ1-2; D is uncertain. Trimming shortened V by 5 bases and J by 7 bases, and 20 bases separated the two germline ends. CDR3 length equals 15 residues. Germline assignment: CDR1 SGHTA and CDR2 FQGNSA. CDR3 nucleotides: TGTGCCAGCAGCCAACAACCTGCAGGTGTCGCTGGCTACACCTTC. It translates to CASSQQPAGVAGYTF.

The rearrangement joins TRBV7-8 to TRBJ2-4; 9 positions agree with TRBD1. This CDR3 contains 15 residues. With 5 bases clipped from V and 4 bases from J, the junction kept 6 bases outside the gene matches. Germline loops: CDR1 SGHVS, CDR2 FQNEAQ. The CDR3 bases are TGTGCCAGCAGCCCCACAGGGGGCGGAAAAAACATTCAGTACTTC. Translated, it gives CASSPTGGGKNIQYF.

This clonotype was observed a few times. The gene calls are TRBV18 and TRBJ1-4; maybe TRBD1 (5 bases). V lost 2 bases, J lost 9 bases, and 16 bases lay in between. The CDR3 runs 15 residues. CDR1 is KGHSH, CDR2 LQKENI, per germline. CDR3 in amino acids: CASSPGRATVKKLFF. The DNA of the CDR3 is TGTGCCAGCTCACCAGGGAGGGCGACAGTTAAAAAACTGTTTTTT.

The V and J genes are TRBV5-5 and TRBJ1-5, with D perhaps matching TRBD1 (5 bases). Trimming cost V 4 bases and J 7 bases, with 18 bases left between them. From germline, CDR1 is SGHKS and CDR2 YYEKEE (reference sequence). The CDR3 totals 15 residues. The CDR3 sequence is CASSRGTVLYQPQHF. The CDR3, as DNA: TGTGCCAGCAGCCGCGGGACGGTCCTATACCAGCCCCAGCATTTT.

This clonotype was detected a few times. The V call is TRBV9, the J call TRBJ1-2; D not resolved. V was trimmed by 4 bases and J by 0 bases, leaving 13 bases between them. Per germline, CDR1 SGDLS and CDR2 YYNGEE. The CDR3 loop spans 15 amino acids. The DNA of the CDR3 is TGTGCCAGCAGCATGGGGATTGGGACTAACTATGGCTACACCTTC. Translation: CASSMGIGTNYGYTF.

This sequence joins TRBV6-2 or TRBV6-3 and TRBJ1-2; 10 positions match TRBD1. The CDR3 has 14 residues. Germline lookup yields CDR1 MNHEY and CDR2 SVGEGT. The ends lost 5 bases at V and 6 bases at J; junction bases unmatched: 6. This CDR3 reads CASSTTGGENGYTF. CDR3 nucleotides: TGTGCCAGCAGTACGACAGGGGGCGAAAATGGCTACACCTTC.

The sample holds a few counts of this clonotype. The rearrangement joins TRBV6-5 to TRBJ2-6; unclear D gene. Germline assignment: CDR1 MNHEY and CDR2 SVGAGI. Trimming stripped 5 bases from V and 0 bases from J, with 14 bases between. CDR3 length equals 17 residues. The DNA of the CDR3 is TGTGCCAGCAGTCGAGGTCTCACCTCCTCTGGGGCCAACGTCCTGACTTTC. Its translation: CASSRGLTSSGANVLTF.

V is TRBV7-9 and J is TRBJ1-2, with D possibly being TRBD1 (5 bases). CDR1 is SEHNR and CDR2 is FQNEAQ in the germline V gene (reference sequence). CDR3 length: 11 amino acids. V was cut by 7 bases and J by 4 bases, with 7 bases left in between. CDR3 DNA sequence: TGTGCCAGCACGGGACTCTATGGCTACACCTTC. It encodes CASTGLYGYTF.

This chain connects TRBV7-2 to TRBJ2-4; 7 bases fit TRBD1. The CDR3 covers 18 residues. CDR1 is SGHTA, CDR2 FQGNSA, per germline. The V segment lost 5 bases and the J segment 3 bases; nucleotides outside the gene matches: 16. DNA for the CDR3: TGTGCCAGCAGCCCACCGGGACAGCGGTCCTTGGGCAAAAACATTCAGTACTTC. Amino acids: CASSPPGQRSLGKNIQYF.

This clonotype has just a few counts. This chain links TRBV10-1 with TRBJ2-3; D ambiguous. The CDR3 consists of 14 residues. CDR1 and CDR2 from the germline V gene are WNHNN and SYGVQD (reference sequence). The V gene lost 3 bases and the J gene lost 1 base, with 8 bases spanning the gap. The CDR3 sequence is CASSEVVGTDTQYF. CDR3 nucleotide sequence: TGCGCCAGCAGTGAAGTGGTGGGCACAGATACGCAGTATTTT.

The chain combines TRBV5-1 with TRBJ1-6; TRBD1 might be the D (5 bases). Germline V gives CDR1 SGHRS, CDR2 YFSETQ. Trimming left V 3 bases short and J 6 bases short, with 10 bases between. The CDR3 has 14 amino acids. In DNA, the CDR3 is TGCGCCAGCAGCTATCAGGGTGTTAATTCACCCCTCCACTTT. It encodes CASSYQGVNSPLHF. The whole variable domain, filled in from reference TRBV5-1 and TRBJ1-6, reads KAGVTQTPRYLIKTRGQQVTLSCSPISGHRSVSWYQQTPGQGLQFLFEYFSETQRNKGNFPGRFSGRQFSNSRSEMNVSTLELGDSALYLCASSYQGVNSPLHFGNGTRLTVT.

This clonotype was detected a few times. This sequence joins TRBV29-1 and TRBJ2-1; D gene unclear. CDR1 is SQVTM and CDR2 is ANQGSEA in the germline V gene. Trimming removed 2 bases at V and 5 bases at J, with 7 bases between. CDR3 length: 12 amino acids. The CDR3 loop is CSVEWADNEQFF. The CDR3 bases are TGCAGCGTTGAATGGGCGGACAATGAGCAGTTCTTC.

This clonotype was observed a few times. The V call is TRBV7-2, the J call TRBJ2-3; D may match TRBD1 or TRBD2 (6 bases each). V lost 7 bases and J lost 6, with 17 bases in between. The germline V gene encodes CDR1 SGHTA and CDR2 FQGNSA. The CDR3 is 14 residues long. CDR3 DNA sequence: TGTGCCAGCAAGAGGAGGGGGTTTGGGGATACGCAGTATTTT. This translates into CASKRRGFGDTQYF.

As DNA, the CDR3 is TGCGCCAGCAGCCACAAGCCCAACGCAGATACGCAGTATTTT. Protein: CASSHKPNADTQYF. The V and J genes are TRBV4-3 and TRBJ2-3; D not certain. Germline loops: CDR1 LGHNA, CDR2 YSLEER. The V end lost 3 bases, the J end lost 4 bases, and 11 bases lay between the germline ends. The CDR3 length is 14 residues.

At least ten counts were recorded for this clonotype. J is TRBJ2-1 and V is TRBV4-3, with TRBD1 matching 8 bases. The CDR3 spans 16 residues. Germline values: CDR1 LGHNA, CDR2 YSLEER. Unmatched junction bases numbered 4, after V lost 0 bases and J lost 3 bases. The CDR3 is CASSQDADRDYNEQFF. In DNA form, the CDR3 reads TGCGCCAGCAGCCAAGATGCGGACAGGGACTACAATGAGCAGTTCTTC.

The CDR3 DNA reads as TGTGCCAGCAGTTACTCTCCCCAGGGGGCGCGGGATGAGCAGTTCTTC. Translating gives CASSYSPQGARDEQFF. J is TRBJ2-1 and V is TRBV6-6; 8 bases align to TRBD1. CDR3 length: 16 residues. Per germline, CDR1 MNHNY and CDR2 SVGAGI (reference sequence). J gave up 8 bases and V 0 bases, and 9 bases lay outside the gene matches.

The chain combines TRBV7-2 with TRBJ2-3, with 11 bases that match TRBD2. Per the germline V gene, CDR1 is SGHTA and CDR2 is FQGNSA. This CDR3 contains 16 residues. V lost 5 bases and J lost 2; bases outside the gene matches: 6. The CDR3 region is CASSPPGLAVTDTQYF. The CDR3 coding sequence is TGTGCCAGCAGCCCTCCGGGACTAGCGGTCACAGATACGCAGTATTTT.

This rearrangement joins TRBV20-1 to TRBJ2-7; TRBD1 matches at 10 bases. This CDR3 has 14 amino acids. Germline V gene lookup returns CDR1 DFQATT and CDR2 SNEGSKA (reference sequence). After removal of 0 bases from V and 6 bases from J, the junction contained 5 bases not matched to a gene. In DNA form, the CDR3 reads TGCAGTGCTAGAGATCGGGACAGGGGTTTCGAGCAGTACTTC. It is translated as CSARDRDRGFEQYF.

The chain joins TRBV6-5 to TRBJ1-1; TRBD1 matches 7 bases. Per germline, CDR1 MNHEY and CDR2 SVGAGI. The CDR3 consists of 14 residues. Trimming removed 6 bases from V and 1 base from J; junction bases left unmatched: 5. The CDR3 coding sequence is TGTGCCAGCAGCCGCCGGGACAGGAACACTGAAGCTTTCTTT. This translates into CASSRRDRNTEAFF.

This clonotype was counted between two and nine times. V is TRBV20-1 and J is TRBJ1-4; D remains ambiguous. The V gene lost 4 bases and the J gene lost 4 bases, with 7 bases spanning the gap. CDR1 is DFQATT and CDR2 is SNEGSKA in the germline V gene (reference sequence). The CDR3 has 12 amino acids. CDR3: CSAIRVNEKLFF. CDR3 DNA: TGCAGTGCTATTCGGGTTAATGAAAAACTGTTTTTT.